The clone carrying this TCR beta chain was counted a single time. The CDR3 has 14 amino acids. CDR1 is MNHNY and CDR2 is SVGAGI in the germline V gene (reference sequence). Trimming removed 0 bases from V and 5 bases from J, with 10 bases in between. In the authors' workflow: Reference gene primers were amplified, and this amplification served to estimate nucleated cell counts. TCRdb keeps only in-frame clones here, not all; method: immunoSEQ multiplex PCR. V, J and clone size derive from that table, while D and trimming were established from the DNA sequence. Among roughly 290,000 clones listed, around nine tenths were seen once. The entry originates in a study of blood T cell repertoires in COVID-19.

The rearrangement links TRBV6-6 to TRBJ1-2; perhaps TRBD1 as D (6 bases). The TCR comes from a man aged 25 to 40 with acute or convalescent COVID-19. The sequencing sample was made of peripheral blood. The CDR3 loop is CASSYSIQGYGYTF. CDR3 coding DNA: TGTGCCAGCAGTTACTCAATACAGGGTTATGGCTACACCTTC.